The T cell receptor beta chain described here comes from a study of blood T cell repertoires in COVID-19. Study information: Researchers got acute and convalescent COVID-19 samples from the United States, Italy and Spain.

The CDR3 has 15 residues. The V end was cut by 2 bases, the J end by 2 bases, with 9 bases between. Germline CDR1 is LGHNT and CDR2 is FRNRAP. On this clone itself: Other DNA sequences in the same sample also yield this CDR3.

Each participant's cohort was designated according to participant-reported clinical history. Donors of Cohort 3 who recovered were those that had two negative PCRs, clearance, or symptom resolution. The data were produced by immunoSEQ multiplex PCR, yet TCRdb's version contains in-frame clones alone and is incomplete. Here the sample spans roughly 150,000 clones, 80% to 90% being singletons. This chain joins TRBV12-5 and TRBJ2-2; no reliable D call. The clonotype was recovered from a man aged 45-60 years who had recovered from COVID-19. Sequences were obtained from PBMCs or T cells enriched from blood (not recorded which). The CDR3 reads CASGLSAGNTGELFF. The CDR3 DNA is TGTGCTAGTGGTTTGTCGGCAGGCAACACCGGGGAGCTGTTTTTT.